The T cell receptor beta chain described here comes from a study of control samples from healthy donors and cancer patients. Profiling relied on immunoSEQ multiplex PCR, and the TCRdb table lists in-frame clones only, not all of them. The sample comprises 100,000 to 150,000 clones, 75% to 95% of which are singletons, and roughly 2.6% rests with the top ten. Germline assignment: CDR1 SGHTA and CDR2 FQGTGA. The length of the CDR3 is 16 residues. After removal of 5 bases from V and 8 bases from J, the junction contained 13 bases not matched to a gene. The receptor's source is a man in his forties in good health. Sequencing input: blood. The chain links TRBV7-3 to TRBJ2-1; TRBD1 matches at 9 bases. This CDR3 reads CASSPVTGGRLYEQFF. CDR3 DNA sequence: TGTGCCAGCAGCCCAGTCACAGGGGGCCGACTCTATGAGCAGTTCTTC. Full variable domain (missing parts from reference TRBV7-3 and TRBJ2-1): GAGVSQTPSNKVTEKGKYVELRCDPISGHTALYWYRQSLGQGPEFLIYFQGTGAADDSGLPNDRFFAVRPEGSVSTLKIQRTERGDSAVYLCASSPVTGGRLYEQFFGPGTRLTVL.